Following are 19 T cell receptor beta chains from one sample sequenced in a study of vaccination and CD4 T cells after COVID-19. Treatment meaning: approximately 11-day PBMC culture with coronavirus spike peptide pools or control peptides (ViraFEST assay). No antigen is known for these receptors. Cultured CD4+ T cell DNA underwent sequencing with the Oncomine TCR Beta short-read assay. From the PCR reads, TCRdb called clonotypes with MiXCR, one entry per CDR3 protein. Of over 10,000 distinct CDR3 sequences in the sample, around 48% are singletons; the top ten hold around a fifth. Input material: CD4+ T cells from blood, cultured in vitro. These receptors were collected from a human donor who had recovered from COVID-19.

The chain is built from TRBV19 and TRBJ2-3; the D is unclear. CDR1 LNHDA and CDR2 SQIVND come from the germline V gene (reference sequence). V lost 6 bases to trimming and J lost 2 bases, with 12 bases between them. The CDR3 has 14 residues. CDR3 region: CASRSYPDTDTQYF. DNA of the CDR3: TGTGCCAGTAGGAGCTATCCTGACACAGATACGCAGTATTTT. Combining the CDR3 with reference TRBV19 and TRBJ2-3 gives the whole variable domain DGGITQSPKYLFRKEGQNVTLSCEQNLNHDAMYWYRQDPGQGLRLIYYSQIVNDFQKGDIAEGYSVSREKKESFPLTVTSAQKNPTAFYLCASRSYPDTDTQYFGPGTRLTVL.

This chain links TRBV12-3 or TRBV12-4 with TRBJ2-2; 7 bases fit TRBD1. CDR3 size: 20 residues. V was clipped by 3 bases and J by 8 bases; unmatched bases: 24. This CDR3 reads CASSFYRDRGVRAKLGELFF. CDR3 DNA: TGTGCCAGCAGTTTTTACCGGGACAGAGGGGTGCGGGCCAAGCTGGGGGAGCTGTTTTTT.

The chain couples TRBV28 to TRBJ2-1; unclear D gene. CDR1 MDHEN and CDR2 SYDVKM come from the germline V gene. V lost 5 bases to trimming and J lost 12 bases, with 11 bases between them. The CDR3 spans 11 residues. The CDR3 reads CASSQMPGQFF. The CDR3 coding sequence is TGTGCCAGCAGTCAAATGCCGGGGCAGTTCTTC.

The CDR3 region is CASSPRTAYYEQYF. CDR3 nucleotide sequence: TGTGCCAGCAGCCCGCGGACAGCCTACTACGAGCAGTACTTC. The V gene is TRBV7-9, the J gene TRBJ2-7, with a weak D call TRBD1 (6 bases). There are 14 residues in the CDR3. V lost 5 bases and J lost 3, with 14 bases in between. Germline CDR1 reads SEHNR; CDR2 reads FQNEAQ (reference sequence).

CDR3 sequence (DNA): TGCAGTGCTAGAGAATCGGCAGCAATAGTCGGTTTGGGCAAAAACATTCAGTACTTC. Encoded protein: CSARESAAIVGLGKNIQYF. V and J are TRBV20-1 and TRBJ2-4; D gene uncertain. Germline V gene lookup returns CDR1 DFQATT and CDR2 SNEGSKA (reference sequence). V gave up 0 bases and J gave up 3 bases, with 24 bases separating them. This CDR3 comprises 19 residues.

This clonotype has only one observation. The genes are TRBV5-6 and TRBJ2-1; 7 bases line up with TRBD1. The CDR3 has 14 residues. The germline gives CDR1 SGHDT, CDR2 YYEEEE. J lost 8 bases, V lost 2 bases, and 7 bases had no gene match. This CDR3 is CASSFWDRRHEQFF. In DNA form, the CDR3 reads TGTGCCAGCAGCTTTTGGGACAGAAGACATGAGCAGTTCTTC.

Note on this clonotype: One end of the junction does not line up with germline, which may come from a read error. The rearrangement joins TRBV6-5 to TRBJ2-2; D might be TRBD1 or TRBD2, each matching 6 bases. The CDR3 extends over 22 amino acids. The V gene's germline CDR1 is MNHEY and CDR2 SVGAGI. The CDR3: CVSSYSKGNRVGLASNTGELFF. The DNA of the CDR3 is TGTGTCAGCAGTTACTCGAAAGGAAACAGGGTCGGGCTAGCGAGTAACACCGGGGAGCTGTTTTTT.

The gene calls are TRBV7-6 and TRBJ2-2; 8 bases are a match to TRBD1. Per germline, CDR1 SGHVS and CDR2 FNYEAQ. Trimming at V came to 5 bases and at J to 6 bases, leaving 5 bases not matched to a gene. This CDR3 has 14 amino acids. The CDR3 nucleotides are TGTGCCAGCAGCCGAATACAGGGGGCCGGGGAGCTGTTTTTT. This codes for CASSRIQGAGELFF.

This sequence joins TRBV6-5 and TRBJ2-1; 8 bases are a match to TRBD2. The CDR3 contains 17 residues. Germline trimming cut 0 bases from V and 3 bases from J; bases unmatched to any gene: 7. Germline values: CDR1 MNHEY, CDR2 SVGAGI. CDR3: CASSYSAGRGVYNEQFF. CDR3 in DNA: TGTGCCAGCAGTTACTCTGCGGGGCGGGGGGTCTACAATGAGCAGTTCTTC.

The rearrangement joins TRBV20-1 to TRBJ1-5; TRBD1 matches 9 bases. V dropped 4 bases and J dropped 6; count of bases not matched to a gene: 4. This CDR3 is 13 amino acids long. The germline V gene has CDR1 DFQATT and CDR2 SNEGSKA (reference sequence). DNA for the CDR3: TGCAGTGCTACAACACAGGGGGCTCAGCCCCAGCATTTT. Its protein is CSATTQGAQPQHF.

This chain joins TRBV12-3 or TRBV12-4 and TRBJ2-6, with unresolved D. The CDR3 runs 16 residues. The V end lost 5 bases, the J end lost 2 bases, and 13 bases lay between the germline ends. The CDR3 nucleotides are TGTGCCAGCAGTCCCTTCGGAGCCGCTGGGGCCAACGTCCTGACTTTC. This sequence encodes CASSPFGAAGANVLTF.

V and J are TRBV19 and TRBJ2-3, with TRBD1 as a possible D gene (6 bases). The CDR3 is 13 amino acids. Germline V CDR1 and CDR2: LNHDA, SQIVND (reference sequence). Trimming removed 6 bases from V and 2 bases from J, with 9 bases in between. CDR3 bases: TGTGCCAGTAGGGCAGGGGTCACAGATACGCAGTATTTT. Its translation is CASRAGVTDTQYF.

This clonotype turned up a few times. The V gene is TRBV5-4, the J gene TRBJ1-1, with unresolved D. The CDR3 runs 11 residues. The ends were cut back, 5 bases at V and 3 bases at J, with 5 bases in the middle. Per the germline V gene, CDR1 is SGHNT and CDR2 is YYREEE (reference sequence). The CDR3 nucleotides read TGTGCCAGCAGAGCAGACACTGAAGCTTTCTTT. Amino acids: CASRADTEAFF.

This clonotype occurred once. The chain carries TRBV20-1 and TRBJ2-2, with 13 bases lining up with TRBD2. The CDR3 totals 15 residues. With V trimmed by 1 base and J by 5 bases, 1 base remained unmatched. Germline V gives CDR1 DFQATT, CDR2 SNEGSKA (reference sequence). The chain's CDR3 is CSARGGLAGTGELFF. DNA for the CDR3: TGCAGTGCTAGAGGGGGACTAGCGGGAACCGGGGAGCTGTTTTTT.

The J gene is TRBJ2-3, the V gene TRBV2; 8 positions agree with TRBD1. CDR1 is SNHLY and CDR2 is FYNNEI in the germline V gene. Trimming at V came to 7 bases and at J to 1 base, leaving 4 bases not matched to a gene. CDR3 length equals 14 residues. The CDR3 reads CASTKTGGTDTQYF. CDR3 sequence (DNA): TGTGCCAGCACCAAGACAGGGGGCACAGATACGCAGTATTTT. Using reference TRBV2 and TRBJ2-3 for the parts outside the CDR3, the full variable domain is EPEVTQTPSHQVTQMGQEVILRCVPISNHLYFYWYRQILGQKVEFLVSFYNNEISEKSEIFDDQFSVERPDGSNFTLKIRSTKLEDSAMYFCASTKTGGTDTQYFGPGTRLTVL.

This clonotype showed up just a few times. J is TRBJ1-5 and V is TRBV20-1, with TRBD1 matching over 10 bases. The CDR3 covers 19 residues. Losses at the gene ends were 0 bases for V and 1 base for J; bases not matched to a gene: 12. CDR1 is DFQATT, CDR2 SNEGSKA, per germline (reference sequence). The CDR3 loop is CSARDISDRGLESNQPQHF. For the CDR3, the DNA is TGCAGTGCTAGAGATATTAGTGACAGGGGGCTTGAAAGCAATCAGCCCCAGCATTTT.

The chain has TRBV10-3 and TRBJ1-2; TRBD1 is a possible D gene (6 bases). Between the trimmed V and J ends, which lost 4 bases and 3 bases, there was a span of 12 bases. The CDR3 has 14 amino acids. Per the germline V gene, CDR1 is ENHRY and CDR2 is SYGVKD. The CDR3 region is CAISVAGEDYGYTF. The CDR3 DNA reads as TGTGCCATCAGTGTGGCAGGGGAAGACTATGGCTACACCTTC.

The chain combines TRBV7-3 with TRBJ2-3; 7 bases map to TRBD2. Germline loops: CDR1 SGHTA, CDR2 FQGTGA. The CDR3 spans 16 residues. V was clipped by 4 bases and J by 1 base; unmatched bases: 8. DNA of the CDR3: TGTGCCAGCAGCTCTTTGGGAGGGCCCGGCACAGATACGCAGTATTTT. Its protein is CASSSLGGPGTDTQYF.

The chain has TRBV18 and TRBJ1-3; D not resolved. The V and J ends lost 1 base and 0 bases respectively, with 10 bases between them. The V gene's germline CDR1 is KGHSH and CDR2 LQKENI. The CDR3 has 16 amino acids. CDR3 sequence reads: CASSPQLLRSGNTIYF. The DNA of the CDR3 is TGTGCCAGCTCACCACAACTTCTCCGCTCTGGAAACACCATATATTTT.